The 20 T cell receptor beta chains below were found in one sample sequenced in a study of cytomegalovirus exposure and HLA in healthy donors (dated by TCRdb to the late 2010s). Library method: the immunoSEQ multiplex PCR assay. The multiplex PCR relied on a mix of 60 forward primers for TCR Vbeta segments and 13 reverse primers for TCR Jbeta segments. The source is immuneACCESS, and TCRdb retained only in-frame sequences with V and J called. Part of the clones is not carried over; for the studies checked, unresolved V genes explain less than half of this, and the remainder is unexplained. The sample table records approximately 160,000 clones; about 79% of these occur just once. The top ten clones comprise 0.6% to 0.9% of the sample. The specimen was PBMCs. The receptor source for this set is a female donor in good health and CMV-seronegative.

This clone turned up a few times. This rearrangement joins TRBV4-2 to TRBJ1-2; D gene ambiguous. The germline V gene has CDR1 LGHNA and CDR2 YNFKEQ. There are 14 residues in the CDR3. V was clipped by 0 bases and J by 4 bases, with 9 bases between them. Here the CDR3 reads CASSQEGLGYGYTF. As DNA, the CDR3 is TGTGCCAGCAGCCAAGAGGGCCTTGGCTATGGCTACACCTTC.

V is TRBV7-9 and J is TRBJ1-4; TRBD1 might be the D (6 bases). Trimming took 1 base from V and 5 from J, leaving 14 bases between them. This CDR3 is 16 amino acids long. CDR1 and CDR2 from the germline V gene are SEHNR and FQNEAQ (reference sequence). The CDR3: CASSLGPTGINEKLFF. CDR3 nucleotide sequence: TGTGCCAGCAGCTTAGGGCCAACAGGGATAAATGAAAAACTGTTTTTT.

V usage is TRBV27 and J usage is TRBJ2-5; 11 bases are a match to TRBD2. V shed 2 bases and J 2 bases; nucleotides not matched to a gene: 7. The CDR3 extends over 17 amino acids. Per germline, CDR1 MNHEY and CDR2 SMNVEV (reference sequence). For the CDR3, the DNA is TGTGCCAGCAGTTTAGGTACTAGCGGGGGAGTACAAGAGACCCAGTACTTC. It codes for CASSLGTSGGVQETQYF.

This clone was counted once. The CDR3 here is CASSTGQRNEQFF. The CDR3 nucleotides read TGTGCCAGCAGTACGGGACAGCGAAATGAGCAGTTCTTC. The chain couples TRBV7-3 to TRBJ2-1; 7 bases line up with TRBD1. This CDR3 is 13 amino acids long. Losses at the gene ends were 6 bases for V and 7 bases for J; bases not matched to a gene: 6. Germline V lookup: CDR1 SGHTA, CDR2 FQGTGA.

The DNA of the CDR3 is TGTGCCAGCAGCCCCCGCGGCACGGGGGACTATCCAAACGAGCAGTACTTC. Protein: CASSPRGTGDYPNEQYF. The V call is TRBV7-2, the J call TRBJ2-7; the match to TRBD2 covers 7 bases. CDR1 SGHTA and CDR2 FQGNSA come from the germline V gene. The trim removed 5 bases at V and 5 bases at J, leaving 18 bases unmatched. There are 17 residues in the CDR3. Full variable domain (remainder filled in from reference TRBV7-2 and TRBJ2-7): GAGVSQSPSNKVTEKGKDVELRCDPISGHTALYWYRQSLGQGLEFLIYFQGNSAPDKSGLPSDRFSAERTGGSVSTLTIQRTQQEDSAVYLCASSPRGTGDYPNEQYFGPGTRLTVT.

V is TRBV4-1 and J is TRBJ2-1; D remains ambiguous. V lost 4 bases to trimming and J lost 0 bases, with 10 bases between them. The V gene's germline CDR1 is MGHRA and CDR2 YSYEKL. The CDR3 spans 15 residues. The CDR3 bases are TGCGCCAGCAGCCGAGGAGCGAGCTCCTACAATGAGCAGTTCTTC. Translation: CASSRGASSYNEQFF.

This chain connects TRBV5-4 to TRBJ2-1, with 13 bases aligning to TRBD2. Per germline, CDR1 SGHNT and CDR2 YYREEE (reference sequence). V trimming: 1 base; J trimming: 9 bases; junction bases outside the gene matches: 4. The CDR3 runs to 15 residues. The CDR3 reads CASSLRTSGSGEQFF. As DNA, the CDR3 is TGTGCCAGCAGCTTGAGGACTAGCGGGAGTGGTGAGCAGTTCTTC.

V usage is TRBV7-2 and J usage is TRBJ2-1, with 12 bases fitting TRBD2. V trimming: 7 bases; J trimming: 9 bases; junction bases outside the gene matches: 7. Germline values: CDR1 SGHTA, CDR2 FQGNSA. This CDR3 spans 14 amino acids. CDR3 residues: CASIGLAGFGEQFF. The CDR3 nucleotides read TGTGCCAGCATAGGACTAGCGGGATTCGGTGAGCAGTTCTTC.

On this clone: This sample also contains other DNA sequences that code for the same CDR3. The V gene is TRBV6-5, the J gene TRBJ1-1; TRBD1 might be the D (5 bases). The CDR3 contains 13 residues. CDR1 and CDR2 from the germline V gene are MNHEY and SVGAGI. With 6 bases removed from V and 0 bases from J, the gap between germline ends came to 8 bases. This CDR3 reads CASSLTVNTEAFF. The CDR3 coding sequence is TGTGCCAGCAGCCTGACAGTGAACACTGAAGCTTTCTTT.

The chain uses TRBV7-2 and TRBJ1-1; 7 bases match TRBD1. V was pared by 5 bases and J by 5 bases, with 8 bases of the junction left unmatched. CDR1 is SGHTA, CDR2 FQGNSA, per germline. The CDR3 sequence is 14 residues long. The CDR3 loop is CASSPQGSWTEAFF. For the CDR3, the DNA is TGTGCCAGCAGCCCACAGGGGAGTTGGACTGAAGCTTTCTTT.

Written as DNA, the CDR3 is TGTGCCAGCAGCTTGGCTGGAGACCTAATCTACGAGCAGTACTTC. It is translated as CASSLAGDLIYEQYF. The chain joins TRBV5-4 to TRBJ2-7, with D unresolved. There are 15 residues in the CDR3. V was trimmed by 0 bases and J by 3 bases, leaving 13 bases between them. Germline V lookup: CDR1 SGHNT, CDR2 YYREEE (reference sequence).

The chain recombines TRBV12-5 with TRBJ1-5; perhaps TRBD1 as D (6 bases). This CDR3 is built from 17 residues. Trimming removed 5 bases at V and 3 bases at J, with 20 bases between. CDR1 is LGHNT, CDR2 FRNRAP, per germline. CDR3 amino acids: CASGPQGLQAFNQPQHF. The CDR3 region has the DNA TGTGCTAGTGGTCCACAGGGTCTTCAAGCTTTCAATCAGCCCCAGCATTTT.

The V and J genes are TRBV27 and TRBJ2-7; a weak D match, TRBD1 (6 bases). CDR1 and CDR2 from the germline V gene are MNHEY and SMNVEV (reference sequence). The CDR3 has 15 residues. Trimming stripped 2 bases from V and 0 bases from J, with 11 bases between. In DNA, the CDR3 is TGTGCCAGCAGTTTACGGGACACTACCTCCTACGAGCAGTACTTC. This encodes CASSLRDTTSYEQYF.

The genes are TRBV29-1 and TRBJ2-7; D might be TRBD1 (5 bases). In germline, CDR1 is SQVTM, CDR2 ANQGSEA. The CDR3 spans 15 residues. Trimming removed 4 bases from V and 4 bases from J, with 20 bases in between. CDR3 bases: TGCAGCGTTGCCCTCAGGGCTTCGATTAGTTACGAGCAGTACTTC. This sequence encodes CSVALRASISYEQYF.

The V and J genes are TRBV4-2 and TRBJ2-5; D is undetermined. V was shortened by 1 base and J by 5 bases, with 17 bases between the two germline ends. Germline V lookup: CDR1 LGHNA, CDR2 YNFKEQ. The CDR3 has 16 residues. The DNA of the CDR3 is TGTGCCAGCAGCCAAGGGGCGATATTGGGTTCGGAGACCCAGTACTTC. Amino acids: CASSQGAILGSETQYF.

CDR3 in DNA: TGTGCCAGCAGTTCGGGTCAGCCCCAGCATTTT. Protein: CASSSGQPQHF. V gene TRBV2 combines with J gene TRBJ1-5; D is uncertain. With 5 bases removed from V and 6 bases from J, the gap between germline ends came to 5 bases. This CDR3 spans 11 amino acids. The germline CDR1 and CDR2 sequences are SNHLY and FYNNEI.

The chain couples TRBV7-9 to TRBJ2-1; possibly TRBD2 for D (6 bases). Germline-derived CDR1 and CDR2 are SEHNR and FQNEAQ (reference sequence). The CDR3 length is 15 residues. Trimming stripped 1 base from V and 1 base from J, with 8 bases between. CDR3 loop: CASSLDGSSYNEQFF. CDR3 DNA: TGTGCCAGCAGCTTAGACGGGAGTTCCTACAATGAGCAGTTCTTC. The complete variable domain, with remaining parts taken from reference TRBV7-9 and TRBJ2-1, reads DTGVSQNPRHKITKRGQNVTFRCDPISEHNRLYWYRQTLGQGPEFLTYFQNEAQLEKSRLLSDRFSAERPKGSFSTLEIQRTEQGDSAMYLCASSLDGSSYNEQFFGPGTRLTVL.

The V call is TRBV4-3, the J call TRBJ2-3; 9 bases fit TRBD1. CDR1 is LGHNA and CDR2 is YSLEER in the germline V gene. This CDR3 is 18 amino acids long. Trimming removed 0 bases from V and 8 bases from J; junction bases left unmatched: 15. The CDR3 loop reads CASSQDAPGTGMWGTQYF. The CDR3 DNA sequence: TGCGCCAGCAGCCAAGATGCCCCCGGGACAGGGATGTGGGGTACGCAGTATTTT.

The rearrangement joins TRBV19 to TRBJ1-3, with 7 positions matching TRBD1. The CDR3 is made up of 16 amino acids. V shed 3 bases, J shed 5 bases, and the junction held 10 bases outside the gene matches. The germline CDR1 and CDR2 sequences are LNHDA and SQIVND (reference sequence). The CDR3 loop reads CASSIFRQGARNTIYF. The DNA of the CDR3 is TGTGCCAGTAGTATCTTTCGACAGGGCGCAAGAAACACCATATATTTT.

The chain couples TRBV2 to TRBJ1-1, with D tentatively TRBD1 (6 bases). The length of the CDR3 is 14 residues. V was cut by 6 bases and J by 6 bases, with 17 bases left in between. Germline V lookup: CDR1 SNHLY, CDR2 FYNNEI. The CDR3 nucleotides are TGTGCCAGCAGCGTAAGAAGGGGGGGAGCTGAAGCTTTCTTT. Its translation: CASSVRRGGAEAFF.